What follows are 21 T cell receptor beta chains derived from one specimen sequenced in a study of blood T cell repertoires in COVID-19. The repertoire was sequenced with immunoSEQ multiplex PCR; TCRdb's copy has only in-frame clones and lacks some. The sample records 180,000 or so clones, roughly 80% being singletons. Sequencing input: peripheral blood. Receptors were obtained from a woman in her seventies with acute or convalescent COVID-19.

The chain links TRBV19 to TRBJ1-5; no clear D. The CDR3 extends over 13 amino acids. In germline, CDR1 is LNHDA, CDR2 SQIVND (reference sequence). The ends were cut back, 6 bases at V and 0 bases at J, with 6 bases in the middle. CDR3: CASSQDSNQPQHF. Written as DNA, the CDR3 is TGTGCCAGTAGCCAGGATAGCAATCAGCCCCAGCATTTT.

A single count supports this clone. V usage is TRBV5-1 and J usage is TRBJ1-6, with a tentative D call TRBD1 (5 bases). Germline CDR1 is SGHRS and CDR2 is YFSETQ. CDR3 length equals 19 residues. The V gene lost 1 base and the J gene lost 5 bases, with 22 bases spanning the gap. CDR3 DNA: TGCGCCAGCAGCTTGCGGATAACTGGGGCAGGGAGGGATAATTCACCCCTCCACTTT. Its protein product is CASSLRITGAGRDNSPLHF.

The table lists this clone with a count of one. The CDR3 DNA sequence: TGTGCCAGCAGCCAGGGAACCTTAGTAACAGATACGCAGTATTTT. It codes for CASSQGTLVTDTQYF. The chain carries TRBV7-2 and TRBJ2-3; a possible D gene is TRBD1 (5 bases). V lost 5 bases and J 3 bases, leaving 15 bases between the germline ends. Germline V gene sequence: CDR1 SGHTA, CDR2 FQGNSA. CDR3 length: 15 residues.

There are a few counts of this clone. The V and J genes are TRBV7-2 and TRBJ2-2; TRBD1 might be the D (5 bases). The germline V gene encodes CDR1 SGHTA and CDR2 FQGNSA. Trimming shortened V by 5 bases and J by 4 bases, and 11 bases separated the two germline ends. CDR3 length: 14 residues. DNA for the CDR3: TGTGCCAGCAGCCCCGACAGTTCCACCGGGGAGCTGTTTTTT. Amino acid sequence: CASSPDSSTGELFF.

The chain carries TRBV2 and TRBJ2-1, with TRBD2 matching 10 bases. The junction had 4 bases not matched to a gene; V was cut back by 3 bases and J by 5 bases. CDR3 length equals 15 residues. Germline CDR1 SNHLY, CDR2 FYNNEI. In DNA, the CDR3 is TGTGCCAGCAGTGAGTGGACTAGCGGAAACAATGAGCAGTTCTTC. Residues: CASSEWTSGNNEQFF.

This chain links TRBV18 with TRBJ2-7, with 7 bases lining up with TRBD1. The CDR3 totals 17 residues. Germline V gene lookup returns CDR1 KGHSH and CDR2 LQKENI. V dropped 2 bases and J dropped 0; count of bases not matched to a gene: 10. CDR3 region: CASSPNPLGQSSYEQYF. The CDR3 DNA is TGTGCCAGCTCACCAAACCCCCTGGGACAGAGCTCCTACGAGCAGTACTTC.

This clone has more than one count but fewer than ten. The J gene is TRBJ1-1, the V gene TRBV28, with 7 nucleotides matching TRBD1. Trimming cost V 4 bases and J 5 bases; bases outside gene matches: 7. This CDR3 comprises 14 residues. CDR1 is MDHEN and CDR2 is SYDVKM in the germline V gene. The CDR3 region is CASSSQGRRTEAFF. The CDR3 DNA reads TGTGCCAGCAGTTCACAGGGGCGGCGTACTGAAGCTTTCTTT.

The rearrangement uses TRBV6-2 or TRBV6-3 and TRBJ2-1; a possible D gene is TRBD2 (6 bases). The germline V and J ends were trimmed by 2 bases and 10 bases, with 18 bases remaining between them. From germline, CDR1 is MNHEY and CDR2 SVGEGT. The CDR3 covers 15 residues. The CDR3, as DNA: TGTGCCAGCAGTTACACGGCGGGGTTCGCCCGCGAGCAGTTCTTC. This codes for CASSYTAGFAREQFF.

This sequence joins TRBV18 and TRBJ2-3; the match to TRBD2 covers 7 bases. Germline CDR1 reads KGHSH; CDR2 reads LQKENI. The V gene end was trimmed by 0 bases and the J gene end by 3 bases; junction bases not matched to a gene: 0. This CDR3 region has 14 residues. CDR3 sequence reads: CASSPPGGTDTQYF. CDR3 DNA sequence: TGTGCCAGCTCACCACCGGGGGGGACAGATACGCAGTATTTT.

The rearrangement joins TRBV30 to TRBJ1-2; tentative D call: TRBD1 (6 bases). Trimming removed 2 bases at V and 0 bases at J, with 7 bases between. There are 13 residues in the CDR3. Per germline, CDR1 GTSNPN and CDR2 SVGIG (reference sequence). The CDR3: CAWSWTANYGYTF. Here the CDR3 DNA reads TGTGCCTGGAGTTGGACAGCTAACTATGGCTACACCTTC. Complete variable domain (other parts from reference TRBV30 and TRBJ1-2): SQTIHQWPATLVQPVGSPLSLECTVEGTSNPNLYWYRQAAGRGLQLLFYSVGIGQISSEVPQNLSASRPQDRQFILSSKKLLLSDSGFYLCAWSWTANYGYTFGSGTRLTVV.

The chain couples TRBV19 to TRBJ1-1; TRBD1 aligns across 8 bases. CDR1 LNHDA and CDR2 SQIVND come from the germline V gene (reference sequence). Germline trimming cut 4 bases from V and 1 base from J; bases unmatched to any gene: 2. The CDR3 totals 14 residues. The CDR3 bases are TGTGCCAGTAGTACAGGACAGGGGAACACTGAAGCTTTCTTT. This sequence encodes CASSTGQGNTEAFF.

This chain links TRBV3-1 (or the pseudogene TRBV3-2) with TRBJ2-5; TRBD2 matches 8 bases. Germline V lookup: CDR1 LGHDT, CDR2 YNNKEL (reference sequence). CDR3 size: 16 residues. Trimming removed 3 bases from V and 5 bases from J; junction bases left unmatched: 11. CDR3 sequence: CASSQATPTGGETQYF. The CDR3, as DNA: TGTGCCAGCAGCCAGGCTACCCCAACGGGGGGGGAGACCCAGTACTTC.

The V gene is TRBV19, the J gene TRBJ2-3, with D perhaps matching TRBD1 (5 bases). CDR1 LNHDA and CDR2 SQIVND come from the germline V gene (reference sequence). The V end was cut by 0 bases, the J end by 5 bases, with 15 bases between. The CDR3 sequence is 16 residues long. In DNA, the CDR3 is TGTGCCAGTAGTATAGATACGTTGCAGGGCGAAGATACGCAGTATTTT. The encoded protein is CASSIDTLQGEDTQYF.

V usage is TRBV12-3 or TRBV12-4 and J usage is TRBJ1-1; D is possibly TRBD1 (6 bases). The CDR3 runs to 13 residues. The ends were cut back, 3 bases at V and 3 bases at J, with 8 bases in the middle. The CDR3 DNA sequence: TGTGCCAGCAGTTTGCACAGGGACACTGAAGCTTTCTTT. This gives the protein CASSLHRDTEAFF.

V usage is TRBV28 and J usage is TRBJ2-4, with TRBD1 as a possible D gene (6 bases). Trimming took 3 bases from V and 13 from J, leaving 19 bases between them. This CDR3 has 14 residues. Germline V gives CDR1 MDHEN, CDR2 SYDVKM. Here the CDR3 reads CASSFVRTVGRQYF. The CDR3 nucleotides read TGTGCCAGCAGTTTCGTTAGGACAGTCGGTAGGCAGTACTTC.

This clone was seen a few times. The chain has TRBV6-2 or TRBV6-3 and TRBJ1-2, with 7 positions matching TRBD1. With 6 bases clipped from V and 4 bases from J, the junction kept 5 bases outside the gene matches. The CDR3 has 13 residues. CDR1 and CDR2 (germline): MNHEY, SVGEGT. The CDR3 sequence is CASSLQGSYGYTF. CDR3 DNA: TGTGCCAGCAGCCTACAGGGGTCCTATGGCTACACCTTC.

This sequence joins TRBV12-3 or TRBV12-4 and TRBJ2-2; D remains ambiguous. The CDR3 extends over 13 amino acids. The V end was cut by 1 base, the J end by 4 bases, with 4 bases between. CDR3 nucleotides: TGTGCCAGCAGTTTAGTCGGCACCGGGGAGCTGTTTTTT. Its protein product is CASSLVGTGELFF.

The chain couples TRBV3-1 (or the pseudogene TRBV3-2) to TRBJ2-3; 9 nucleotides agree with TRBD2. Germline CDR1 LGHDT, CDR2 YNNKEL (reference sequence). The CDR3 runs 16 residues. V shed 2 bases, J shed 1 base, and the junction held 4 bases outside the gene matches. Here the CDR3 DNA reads TGTGCCAGCAGCCAATTTAGCGGGAGTGGCACAGATACGCAGTATTTT. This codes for CASSQFSGSGTDTQYF.

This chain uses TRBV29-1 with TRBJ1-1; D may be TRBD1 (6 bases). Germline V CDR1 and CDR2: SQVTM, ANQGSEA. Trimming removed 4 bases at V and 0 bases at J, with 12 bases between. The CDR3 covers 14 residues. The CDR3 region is CSVGTGTMNTEAFF. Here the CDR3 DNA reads TGCAGCGTTGGCACCGGGACAATGAACACTGAAGCTTTCTTT.

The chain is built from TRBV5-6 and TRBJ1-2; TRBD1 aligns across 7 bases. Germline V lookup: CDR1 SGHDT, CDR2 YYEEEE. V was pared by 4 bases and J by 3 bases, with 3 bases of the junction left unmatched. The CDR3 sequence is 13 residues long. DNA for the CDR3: TGTGCCAGCAGCCTCAGGGGGTACTATGGCTACACCTTC. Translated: CASSLRGYYGYTF.

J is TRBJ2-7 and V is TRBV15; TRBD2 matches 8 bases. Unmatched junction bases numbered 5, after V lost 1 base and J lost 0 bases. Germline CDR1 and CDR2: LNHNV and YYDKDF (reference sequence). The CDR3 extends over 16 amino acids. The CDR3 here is CATSRGGLESSYEQYF. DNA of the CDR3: TGTGCCACCAGCAGAGGGGGACTAGAATCCTCCTACGAGCAGTACTTC.